This T cell receptor (beta chain) was obtained from a study of blood T cells in healthy people across ages. Together with a sample-barcoded 5' primer, a J-beta primer mix was included in a second PCR lasting roughly 6 to 12 cycles. Each sample provided no less than 3 million CDR3-containing paired-end reads. TCRdb fed the 5' RACE reads into MiXCR, producing one record per CDR3 protein. The sample lists hundreds of thousands of distinct CDR3 sequences; approximately 48% were seen once. V lost 7 bases to trimming and J lost 6 bases; unmatched junction nucleotides: 12. The CDR3 spans 14 residues. Looked up from germline, CDR1 is SQVTM and CDR2 is ANQGSEA.

The sample comprised blood. The source is a man aged 55-75 years in good health. The chain has TRBV29-1 and TRBJ1-1; TRBD1 agrees at 9 bases. Written as DNA, the CDR3 is TGCAGCGGCCAGGACAGGGGCCCAATTGCTGAAGCTTTCTTT. It encodes CSGQDRGPIAEAFF.